The present T cell receptor beta chain was sequenced within a study of T cells in Graves' hyperthyroidism and ophthalmopathy. The ends were cut back, 3 bases at V and 4 bases at J, with 18 bases in the middle. The length of the CDR3 is 16 residues. Germline loops: CDR1 MDHEN, CDR2 SYDVKM. This clonotype was recorded at least ten times. RNA transcripts served as the template for amplifying TCR beta CDR3 regions. RT-PCR in the first round (using the HTBI primer set) targeted the TCR CDR3. TCRdb re-analysed the multiplex PCR reads in MiXCR, keeping a single row per CDR3 protein. The sample has about 180,000 distinct CDR3 sequences, 9.4% seen once.

This TCR was sampled from a woman between 18 and 30 years old with Graves' hyperthyroidism that later progressed to Graves' ophthalmopathy. The sequenced sample was blood. The V and J genes are TRBV28 and TRBJ1-2; the D gene is possibly TRBD1 (5 bases). The CDR3: CASSFRSLQEIYGYTF. For the CDR3, the DNA is TGTGCCAGCAGTTTTAGGTCTTTACAGGAAATCTATGGCTACACCTTC.